What follows are 32 T cell receptor beta chains derived from one specimen sequenced in a study of blood T cell repertoires in COVID-19. Measured with immunoSEQ multiplex PCR; TCRdb has only the in-frame clones, and not every one. The sample includes more than 250,000 clones, roughly 85% seen only once; the top ten take less than 5.5%. The source material was PBMCs or T cells enriched from blood (not recorded which). Receptors originate from a man between 40 and 49 years old who had been exposed to COVID-19.

The rearrangement uses TRBV18 and TRBJ1-6, with D possibly being TRBD1 (5 bases). CDR1 is KGHSH and CDR2 is LQKENI in the germline V gene. V lost 4 bases to trimming and J lost 12 bases, with 22 bases between them. CDR3 length equals 16 residues. The DNA for the CDR3 is TGTGCCAGCTCACTCTACCCACAGGCCGAACCCGGACCCCTCCACTTT. Translating gives CASSLYPQAEPGPLHF.

This rearrangement joins TRBV7-9 to TRBJ2-2, with D maybe TRBD2 (5 bases). Trimming took off 5 bases at V and 8 bases at J, with 9 bases between the two ends. In germline, CDR1 is SEHNR, CDR2 FQNEAQ (reference sequence). This CDR3 is built from 12 residues. In DNA, the CDR3 is TGTGCCAGCAGCCAGTGGGAGGGGGAGCTGTTTTTT. Its translation: CASSQWEGELFF.

DNA for the CDR3: TGTGCCAGCAGCGTTGGGACTAGCGGGAACGACGAGCAGTACTTC. Its translation is CASSVGTSGNDEQYF. The rearrangement uses TRBV9 and TRBJ2-7, with 13 nucleotides matching TRBD2. The ends lost 2 bases at V and 5 bases at J; junction bases unmatched: 4. CDR3 length: 15 amino acids. Looked up from germline, CDR1 is SGDLS and CDR2 is YYNGEE.

The chain uses TRBV25-1 and TRBJ1-1; D call uncertain. The CDR3 is 15 amino acids. CDR1 is MGHDK, CDR2 SYGVNS, per germline. The V gene lost 2 bases and the J gene lost 1 base, with 11 bases spanning the gap. CDR3 sequence: CASSEVWATNTEAFF. CDR3 bases: TGTGCCAGCAGTGAAGTCTGGGCAACGAACACTGAAGCTTTCTTT.

The rearrangement joins TRBV2 to TRBJ1-2, with a tentative D call TRBD1 (5 bases). CDR1 is SNHLY, CDR2 FYNNEI, per germline. V dropped 5 bases and J dropped 7 bases, with 14 bases sitting between them. The CDR3 extends over 13 amino acids. In DNA form, the CDR3 reads TGTGCCAGCAGTCTAGAGTTGGGGGGTGGCTACACCTTC. Its translation is CASSLELGGGYTF.

The rearrangement uses TRBV6-5 and TRBJ2-7; TRBD2 aligns across 8 bases. The CDR3 sequence is 15 residues long. Germline V gives CDR1 MNHEY, CDR2 SVGAGI. CDR3 in amino acids: CVAYERGGSSYEQYF. For the CDR3, the DNA is TGTGTCGCATACGAACGGGGGGGGAGCTCCTACGAGCAGTACTTC.

The chain uses TRBV7-9 and TRBJ1-6; the D is unclear. V was cut by 2 bases and J by 10 bases, with 9 bases left in between. CDR3 length: 13 amino acids. In germline, CDR1 is SEHNR, CDR2 FQNEAQ (reference sequence). This chain's CDR3 is CASSLNPGSPLHF. DNA of the CDR3: TGTGCCAGCAGCTTAAATCCGGGGTCACCCCTCCACTTT.

This clone was detected only once. CDR3 nucleotide sequence: TGTGCCAGCACCGACAGCATCCTTCAAACAGGGGACACCGGGGAGCTGTTTTTT. Its translation is CASTDSILQTGDTGELFF. J is TRBJ2-2 and V is TRBV25-1; 7 bases match TRBD1. CDR1 and CDR2 (germline): MGHDK, SYGVNS. J lost 3 bases, V lost 7 bases, and 17 bases had no gene match. CDR3 length: 18 residues.

The chain carries TRBV11-2 and TRBJ2-3; perhaps TRBD1 as D (6 bases). The CDR3 sequence is 16 residues long. Between the trimmed V and J ends, which lost 1 base and 3 bases, there was a span of 14 bases. In germline, CDR1 is SGHAT, CDR2 FQNNGV. CDR3 protein: CASSLGTGPGTDTQYF. Here the CDR3 DNA reads TGTGCCAGCAGCTTAGGTACAGGGCCCGGGACAGATACGCAGTATTTT.

The genes are TRBV3-1 (or the pseudogene TRBV3-2) and TRBJ2-5; D is perhaps TRBD1 (5 bases). Germline assignment: CDR1 LGHDT and CDR2 YNNKEL (reference sequence). The length of the CDR3 is 13 residues. V gave up 8 bases and J gave up 3 bases, with 13 bases separating them. CDR3 loop: CASAQVNEETQYF. In DNA, the CDR3 is TGTGCCAGCGCACAGGTAAACGAAGAGACCCAGTACTTC.

The V call is TRBV30, the J call TRBJ2-6; TRBD1 matches 8 bases. V shed 5 bases, J shed 1 base, and the junction held 10 bases outside the gene matches. The germline gives CDR1 GTSNPN, CDR2 SVGIG (reference sequence). CDR3 length equals 17 residues. The CDR3 bases are TGTGCCTGGGAACCGGGACAGGCGAAGTCTGGGGCCAACGTCCTGACTTTC. Amino acids: CAWEPGQAKSGANVLTF.

V is TRBV19 and J is TRBJ1-2; TRBD1 matches at 9 bases. J gave up 4 bases and V 5 bases, and 8 bases lay outside the gene matches. The CDR3 sequence is 15 residues long. CDR1 is LNHDA, CDR2 SQIVND, per germline (reference sequence). The CDR3 nucleotides read TGTGCCAGTAGTGACGGACAGGGGATCGCCTATGGCTACACCTTC. As protein: CASSDGQGIAYGYTF.

The CDR3 region is CASSSRATSPYEQYF. In DNA, the CDR3 is TGCGCCAGCAGCTCTCGAGCGACGAGTCCCTACGAGCAGTACTTC. This rearrangement joins TRBV4-1 to TRBJ2-7; no clear D gene. V was cut by 5 bases and J by 2 bases, with 16 bases left in between. The CDR3 is 15 amino acids. CDR1 MGHRA and CDR2 YSYEKL come from the germline V gene.

This clone was seen a handful of times. The CDR3 region has the DNA TGTGCCAGCAGTGAAGGGGGGCGCGGGCAGTATTTT. This sequence encodes CASSEGGRGQYF. The chain joins TRBV6-1 to TRBJ2-3; D is possibly TRBD1 (6 bases). The CDR3 loop spans 12 amino acids. CDR1 and CDR2 (germline): MNHNS, SASEGT. V was pared by 1 base and J by 11 bases, with 10 bases between.

The chain uses TRBV6-1 and TRBJ2-7; 7 bases map to TRBD2. There are 15 residues in the CDR3. Germline CDR1 is MNHNS and CDR2 is SASEGT. Trimming took 2 bases from V and 2 from J; bases not matched to a gene: 6. The CDR3 here is CASSEWSSGTYEQYF. In nucleotides, the CDR3 is TGTGCCAGCAGTGAATGGTCTAGCGGAACCTACGAGCAGTACTTC.

This clone was observed a few times. This chain uses TRBV5-4 with TRBJ2-1; D might be TRBD2 (6 bases). Germline loops: CDR1 SGHNT, CDR2 YYREEE (reference sequence). V was trimmed by 2 bases and J by 9 bases, leaving 18 bases between them. This CDR3 is 15 amino acids long. CDR3 sequence reads: CASSFSRGMRGEQFF. In DNA, the CDR3 is TGTGCCAGCAGCTTCTCTCGGGGCATGCGGGGTGAGCAGTTCTTC.

This clone is a singleton in its sample. This chain uses TRBV5-1 with TRBJ2-7; 9 nucleotides match TRBD1. Per germline, CDR1 SGHRS and CDR2 YFSETQ. This CDR3 has 14 residues. V trimming: 4 bases; J trimming: 2 bases; junction bases outside the gene matches: 4. CDR3 residues: CASSTGTGPYEQYF. The CDR3 DNA reads TGCGCCAGCAGCACCGGGACAGGGCCCTACGAGCAGTACTTC.

This clone occurred a few times. This chain connects TRBV18 to TRBJ2-7, with 9 bases that match TRBD1. Germline V gives CDR1 KGHSH, CDR2 LQKENI. The CDR3 length is 15 residues. Trimming at V came to 4 bases and at J to 5 bases, leaving 9 bases not matched to a gene. DNA of the CDR3: TGTGCCAGCTCACGAGGAACAGGGGGCCGGAACGAGCAGTACTTC. It yields the protein CASSRGTGGRNEQYF.

This sequence joins TRBV10-1 and TRBJ1-1, with 8 bases aligning to TRBD1. Germline V gene lookup returns CDR1 WNHNN and CDR2 SYGVQD (reference sequence). J was trimmed by 8 bases and V by 3 bases; bases with no gene match: 14. CDR3 length: 16 amino acids. The CDR3 here is CASSDRDRPLSAEAFF. In DNA form, the CDR3 reads TGCGCCAGCAGTGACCGGGACAGGCCACTATCTGCCGAAGCTTTCTTT.

The chain recombines TRBV19 with TRBJ1-4; perhaps TRBD1 as D (5 bases). V was pared by 6 bases and J by 1 base, with 15 bases between. This CDR3 region has 16 residues. The germline gives CDR1 LNHDA, CDR2 SQIVND (reference sequence). The CDR3: CASRERGSGTNEKLFF. As DNA, the CDR3 is TGTGCCAGTAGAGAAAGGGGCTCGGGAACTAATGAAAAACTGTTTTTT.

The V call is TRBV2, the J call TRBJ1-5; the match to TRBD1 covers 7 bases. The length of the CDR3 is 13 residues. The junction had 3 bases not matched to a gene; V was cut back by 5 bases and J by 5 bases. In germline, CDR1 is SNHLY, CDR2 FYNNEI. CDR3 DNA sequence: TGTGCCAGCAGTCCAGGGGGAGATCAGCCCCAGCATTTT. As protein: CASSPGGDQPQHF. Supplemented by reference TRBV2 and TRBJ1-5, the full variable domain reads EPEVTQTPSHQVTQMGQEVILRCVPISNHLYFYWYRQILGQKVEFLVSFYNNEISEKSEIFDDQFSVERPDGSNFTLKIRSTKLEDSAMYFCASSPGGDQPQHFGDGTRLSIL.

In regard to this clone: Its ends do not fully match the called genes, so a read error is possible. The V call is TRBV7-9, the J call TRBJ1-2; a possible D gene is TRBD1 (5 bases). The CDR3 sequence is 13 residues long. Germline CDR1 SEHNR, CDR2 FQNEAQ (reference sequence). CDR3 residues: CVSSSSGMGGYTF. The DNA for the CDR3 is TGTGTCAGCAGCTCCTCAGGGATGGGCGGCTACACCTTC.

The J gene is TRBJ2-5, the V gene TRBV10-1, with D possibly being TRBD2 (6 bases). The CDR3 runs to 15 residues. The V gene's germline CDR1 is WNHNN and CDR2 SYGVQD (reference sequence). V gave up 0 bases and J gave up 2 bases, with 10 bases separating them. The CDR3 coding sequence is TGCGCCAGCAGTGAGTCCCTAGGGACTCAAGAGACCCAGTACTTC. Its translation: CASSESLGTQETQYF.

The V and J genes are TRBV2 and TRBJ1-5; D is perhaps TRBD1 (5 bases). Trimming removed 4 bases at V and 4 bases at J, with 8 bases between. CDR3 length: 13 residues. From germline, CDR1 is SNHLY and CDR2 FYNNEI. The CDR3 reads CASSGTPNQPQHF. Here the CDR3 DNA reads TGTGCCAGCAGTGGGACACCTAATCAGCCCCAGCATTTT.

The chain carries TRBV4-1 and TRBJ2-4, with 8 bases identical to TRBD2. The CDR3 spans 13 residues. J lost 3 bases, V lost 7 bases, and 2 bases had no gene match. CDR1 is MGHRA and CDR2 is YSYEKL in the germline V gene. For the CDR3, the DNA is TGCGCCAGCACCGGGAGGGGCAAAAACATTCAGTACTTC. Translated: CASTGRGKNIQYF.

The chain joins TRBV3-1 (or the pseudogene TRBV3-2) to TRBJ2-1; 8 bases agree with TRBD2. Germline V lookup: CDR1 LGHDT, CDR2 YNNKEL (reference sequence). This CDR3 spans 17 amino acids. The V gene end was trimmed by 0 bases and the J gene end by 2 bases; junction bases not matched to a gene: 6. For the CDR3, the DNA is TGTGCCAGCAGCCAAGATGCTCCAGCGGGGGCCTACAATGAGCAGTTCTTC. Translated: CASSQDAPAGAYNEQFF.

This rearrangement joins TRBV5-1 to TRBJ1-1; D call uncertain. CDR3 length: 15 residues. The germline CDR1 and CDR2 sequences are SGHRS and YFSETQ. The V and J ends lost 0 bases and 1 base respectively, with 10 bases between them. The CDR3 loop reads CASSLGAGRNTEAFF. The CDR3 bases are TGCGCCAGCAGCTTGGGGGCTGGAAGGAACACTGAAGCTTTCTTT.

This clone has only a few counts. The V gene is TRBV29-1, the J gene TRBJ1-1; the match to TRBD1 covers 10 bases. Unmatched junction bases numbered 6, after V lost 3 bases and J lost 5 bases. CDR1 is SQVTM and CDR2 is ANQGSEA in the germline V gene. The CDR3 length is 14 residues. CDR3 nucleotides: TGCAGCGTTGAGGGACAGGGGTATGGTACTGAAGCTTTCTTT. Its protein product is CSVEGQGYGTEAFF.

This chain joins TRBV10-3 and TRBJ2-2; TRBD2 aligns across 8 bases. The CDR3 loop spans 14 amino acids. Per the germline V gene, CDR1 is ENHRY and CDR2 is SYGVKD. The V and J ends lost 6 bases and 3 bases, in that order; junction bases with no gene match: 3. The CDR3 loop is CAIRQREYTGELFF. CDR3 sequence (DNA): TGTGCCATCAGGCAGCGGGAGTACACCGGGGAGCTGTTTTTT.

The V and J genes are TRBV5-1 and TRBJ1-6, with D maybe TRBD1 (5 bases). Germline CDR1 and CDR2: SGHRS and YFSETQ. V lost 4 bases and J 0 bases, leaving 8 bases between the germline ends. The CDR3 length is 15 residues. The CDR3 sequence is CASSADSSYNSPLHF. CDR3 DNA sequence: TGCGCCAGCAGCGCCGACAGCTCCTATAATTCACCCCTCCACTTT.

To note about this clone: A junction end diverges from the germline sequence, so it may reflect a read error. The genes are TRBV7-7 and TRBJ2-3; unclear D gene. CDR3 size: 13 residues. Germline-derived CDR1 and CDR2 are SSHAT and FNYEAQ (reference sequence). CDR3 nucleotide sequence: TGTGCTAGCAGCTTAGGGCGGTCAGATACGCAGTATTTT. This sequence encodes CASSLGRSDTQYF.

The chain employs TRBV4-1 and TRBJ1-5, with D unresolved. Germline values: CDR1 MGHRA, CDR2 YSYEKL. The CDR3 has 15 residues. Trimming removed 4 bases at V and 5 bases at J, with 15 bases between. DNA of the CDR3: TGCGCCAGCAGCCTGGAGGGCCGCGCCGATCAGCCCCAGCATTTT. Protein sequence: CASSLEGRADQPQHF.